The 4 T cell receptor beta chains listed next were all sequenced from one sample in a study of blood T cell repertoires in COVID-19. Measured with immunoSEQ multiplex PCR; TCRdb has only the in-frame clones, and not every one. The sample records about 74,000 clones, nearly 80% being singletons. The sample was peripheral blood. These receptors were collected from a human donor in a cohort sampled during active COVID-19.

This clone came up many times. The chain joins TRBV15 to TRBJ2-3, with D possibly being TRBD2 (7 bases). The CDR3 extends over 15 amino acids. V lost 4 bases to trimming and J lost 5 bases, with 16 bases between them. Germline V gives CDR1 LNHNV, CDR2 YYDKDF (reference sequence). CDR3 nucleotides: TGTGCCACCAGCATAGGGGGGGGTTCCAGAGATACGCAGTATTTT. Its translation is CATSIGGGSRDTQYF. The full variable domain, completed using reference TRBV15 and TRBJ2-3, is DAMVIQNPRYQVTQFGKPVTLSCSQTLNHNVMYWYQQKSSQAPKLLFHYYDKDFNNEADTPDNFQSRRPNTSFCFLDIRSPGLGDTAMYLCATSIGGGSRDTQYFGPGTRLTVL.

This clone appeared a few times. The V gene is TRBV7-9, the J gene TRBJ1-3; TRBD1 is a possible D gene (5 bases). The CDR3 sequence is 15 residues long. The germline gives CDR1 SEHNR, CDR2 FQNEAQ (reference sequence). The V end lost 6 bases, the J end lost 0 bases, and 12 bases lay between the germline ends. This CDR3 is CASSRQGGSGNTIYF. The CDR3 region has the DNA TGTGCCAGCAGTCGTCAGGGCGGCTCTGGAAACACCATATATTTT.

This clone was found many times. This chain joins TRBV6-5 and TRBJ2-7, with D perhaps TRBD1 (6 bases). The CDR3 loop spans 15 amino acids. V was pared by 3 bases and J by 2 bases, with 14 bases between. Germline CDR1 reads MNHEY; CDR2 reads SVGAGI. The CDR3 region is CASSYMVQGAYEQYF. Here the CDR3 DNA reads TGTGCCAGCAGTTATATGGTACAGGGAGCCTACGAGCAGTACTTC.

The rearrangement uses TRBV11-2 and TRBJ1-5, with a possible D match to TRBD1 (5 bases). This CDR3 has 14 amino acids. CDR1 is SGHAT, CDR2 FQNNGV, per germline. V was clipped by 0 bases and J by 3 bases, with 6 bases between them. The CDR3: CASSLETDNQPQHF. CDR3 coding DNA: TGTGCCAGCAGCTTAGAGACAGACAATCAGCCCCAGCATTTT. Full variable domain (outside the CDR3, taken from reference TRBV11-2 and TRBJ1-5): EAGVAQSPRYKIIEKRQSVAFWCNPISGHATLYWYQQILGQGPKLLIQFQNNGVVDDSQLPKDRFSAERLKGVDSTLKIQPAKLEDSAVYLCASSLETDNQPQHFGDGTRLSIL.